Listed below are T cell receptor beta chains from one sample, sequenced in a study of human T cells and chemical hapten exposure. TCRdb independently ran MiXCR on the 5' RACE reads; one entry per CDR3 protein. The sample lists roughly 81,000 distinct CDR3 sequences, approximately 15% occurring once. All receptors derive from a female donor in good health. The CDR3 runs from the conserved cysteine through the conserved F or W. Fields, in order: V gene, J gene, D gene, clone size, CDR3 protein, CDR3 DNA. D genes are given only for firm matches. Expanded clones get a size class; other rows say once, few or many, or leave the size out.

v_call: TRBV18; j_call: TRBJ1-4; d_call: TRBD1; clone_size: .; cdr3_aa: CASSPPDRAEKLFF; cdr3_nt: TGTGCCAGCTCACCTCCGGACAGGGCTGAAAAACTGTTTTTT
v_call: TRBV4-1; j_call: TRBJ2-2; d_call: .; clone_size: many; cdr3_aa: CASSQVDLGFNTGELFF; cdr3_nt: TGCGCCAGCAGCCAAGTGGATCTGGGGTTCAACACCGGGGAGCTGTTTTTT
v_call: TRBV4-1; j_call: TRBJ2-2; d_call: .; clone_size: few; cdr3_aa: CASSRQDRLNTGELFF; cdr3_nt: TGCGCCAGCAGCCGACAGGACCGGTTGAACACCGGGGAGCTGTTTTTT
v_call: TRBV5-1; j_call: TRBJ2-3; d_call: .; clone_size: .; cdr3_aa: CASSLDRDTQYF; cdr3_nt: TGCGCCAGCAGCTTGGACCGGGATACGCAGTATTTT
v_call: TRBV3-1; j_call: TRBJ2-7; d_call: .; clone_size: .; cdr3_aa: CASSNSPRQESSYEQYF; cdr3_nt: TGTGCCAGCAGCAACTCGCCCCGACAGGAGTCCTCCTACGAGCAGTACTTC
v_call: TRBV6-2/TRBV6-3; j_call: TRBJ1-3; d_call: .; clone_size: .; cdr3_aa: CASSISGSTGNTIYF; cdr3_nt: TGTGCCAGCTCCATCAGCGGCTCTACGGGAAACACCATATATTTT
v_call: TRBV12-3/TRBV12-4; j_call: TRBJ1-4; d_call: TRBD1; clone_size: .; cdr3_aa: CASGTGFQNEKLFF; cdr3_nt: TGTGCCAGTGGGACAGGTTTTCAAAATGAAAAACTGTTTTTT
v_call: TRBV20-1; j_call: TRBJ1-2; d_call: .; clone_size: .; cdr3_aa: CSATGGNYGYTF; cdr3_nt: TGCAGTGCTACCGGGGGCAACTATGGCTACACCTTC
v_call: TRBV6-5; j_call: TRBJ2-2; d_call: TRBD1; clone_size: .; cdr3_aa: CASSYSTGWTGELFF; cdr3_nt: TGTGCCAGCAGTTACTCGACAGGGTGGACCGGGGAGCTGTTTTTT
v_call: TRBV12-3/TRBV12-4; j_call: TRBJ2-1; d_call: TRBD2; clone_size: few; cdr3_aa: CASSLAGGAYNEQFF; cdr3_nt: TGTGCCAGCAGTTTAGCCGGGGGGGCCTACAATGAGCAGTTCTTC
v_call: TRBV7-2; j_call: TRBJ2-1; d_call: TRBD2; clone_size: few; cdr3_aa: CASSLGIGREIYNEQFF; cdr3_nt: TGTGCCAGCAGCTTAGGTATCGGGCGGGAGATCTACAATGAGCAGTTCTTC
v_call: TRBV6-1; j_call: TRBJ2-3; d_call: .; clone_size: few; cdr3_aa: CASRYRLALAADTQYF; cdr3_nt: TGTGCCAGCAGATACCGATTGGCCCTAGCAGCAGATACGCAGTATTTT
v_call: TRBV7-9; j_call: TRBJ2-7; d_call: .; clone_size: .; cdr3_aa: CASSLDRLEQYF; cdr3_nt: TGTGCCAGCAGCCTGGACCGCTTGGAGCAGTACTTC
v_call: TRBV7-7; j_call: TRBJ2-2; d_call: TRBD2; clone_size: few; cdr3_aa: CASSLRLAGDTGELFF; cdr3_nt: TGTGCCAGCAGCCTTCGACTAGCGGGGGACACCGGGGAGCTGTTTTTT
v_call: TRBV2; j_call: TRBJ1-1; d_call: .; clone_size: .; cdr3_aa: CASTPGFTEAFF; cdr3_nt: TGTGCCAGCACCCCAGGGTTTACTGAAGCTTTCTTT
v_call: TRBV7-8; j_call: TRBJ2-3; d_call: .; clone_size: few; cdr3_aa: CASSLAHGDTQYF; cdr3_nt: TGTGCCAGCAGCTTAGCCCACGGAGATACGCAGTATTTT
v_call: TRBV28; j_call: TRBJ2-1; d_call: TRBD2; clone_size: many; cdr3_aa: CASSSPGPGGPHNEQFF; cdr3_nt: TGTGCCAGCAGTTCCCCCGGCCCGGGAGGGCCCCACAATGAGCAGTTCTTC
v_call: TRBV20-1; j_call: TRBJ2-7; d_call: TRBD2; clone_size: .; cdr3_aa: CSGLEAGGYEQYF; cdr3_nt: TGCAGCGGACTCGAAGCGGGAGGCTACGAGCAGTACTTC
v_call: TRBV5-1; j_call: TRBJ2-7; d_call: .; clone_size: few; cdr3_aa: CASSPSAYEQYF; cdr3_nt: TGCGCCAGCAGTCCCTCCGCCTACGAGCAGTACTTC
v_call: TRBV19; j_call: TRBJ1-5; d_call: .; clone_size: few; cdr3_aa: CASSSRVGNQPQHF; cdr3_nt: TGTGCCAGTAGTTCCAGGGTGGGCAATCAGCCCCAGCATTTT
v_call: TRBV7-2; j_call: TRBJ2-5; d_call: TRBD2; clone_size: few; cdr3_aa: CASSSGLGRGKTQYF; cdr3_nt: TGTGCCAGCAGCTCCGGACTAGGCCGCGGAAAGACCCAGTACTTC
v_call: TRBV27; j_call: TRBJ2-1; d_call: .; clone_size: .; cdr3_aa: CASSFTMPGEQFF; cdr3_nt: TGTGCCAGCAGTTTCACCATGCCGGGTGAGCAGTTCTTC
v_call: TRBV25-1; j_call: TRBJ1-2; d_call: .; clone_size: few; cdr3_aa: CASSLPGRIGGYTF; cdr3_nt: TGTGCCAGCAGTTTACCCGGGAGGATAGGGGGCTACACCTTC
v_call: TRBV14; j_call: TRBJ1-3; d_call: .; clone_size: .; cdr3_aa: CASSALVRRNTIYF; cdr3_nt: TGTGCCAGCAGCGCACTCGTTAGACGAAACACCATATATTTT